This TCR beta chain appears in the sequencing data of a study of cytotoxic CD8 clonotypes in ibrutinib-treated CLL. Study summary: Investigators collected response samples after a median about twelve months of treatment, range 6 to 36.

Generated by immunoSEQ multiplex PCR, the TCRdb table keeps only in-frame clones and is missing some. The table includes approximately 350,000 clones, about 64% detected once. Study results and caveats: Public clonotypes proved infrequent, and on treatment they shrank or remained steady. Starting clonality was above that of age-matched healthy donors and tracked circulating CD8+ T-cell counts.

CDR1 is MNHEY, CDR2 SMNVEV, per germline (reference sequence). The trim removed 5 bases at V and 5 bases at J, leaving 12 bases unmatched. CDR3 length equals 16 residues. Regarding this clone: As yet, its antigen is unknown.

This clonotype was sampled from a human donor with chronic lymphocytic leukemia. The starting material was PBMCs, obtained after 36 months of ibrutinib treatment. The gene calls are TRBV27 and TRBJ2-1; 7 nucleotides align to TRBD2. The CDR3 nucleotides read TGTGCCAGCAGTCGGAACGCGGGAGTAGATAACAATGAGCAGTTCTTC. It is translated as CASSRNAGVDNNEQFF.